This T cell receptor beta chain came from a study of T cell responses to AZD1222 COVID-19 vaccine. Study conclusions and caveats: Baseline antibody screening turned up just five to seven seropositive AZD1222 recipients.

This clone was seen once. Its antigen is unidentified. Both about-4-week and about-12-week second-dose recipients were combined. Profiling relied on immunoSEQ multiplex PCR, and the TCRdb table lists in-frame clones only, not all of them. Counted here are 150,000 to 200,000 clones, 90% occurring once; the ten biggest clones make up about 5.9%. The CDR3 sequence is 13 residues long. CDR1 and CDR2 from the germline V gene are SGHTA and FQGNSA. V lost 2 bases and J lost 6, with 9 bases in between. The receptor was isolated from an adult who received the AZD1222 COVID-19 vaccine. The starting material was peripheral blood, obtained 28 days after the second AZD1222 dose. V is TRBV7-2 and J is TRBJ2-3, with D possibly TRBD1 on 5 matching bases. CDR3 bases: TGTGCCAGCAGCTTAAACCAGGGCGATACGCAGTATTTT. Protein product: CASSLNQGDTQYF.